The sequence of this T cell receptor beta chain was determined in a study of response to subunit inactivated influenza vaccine. Overall study results and limits: A suggestion made by the authors is that each seasonal influenza vaccination recruits few new T cells.

Concerning this clonotype: Its antigen is not identified.

TCRdb redid the calling of the RT-PCR reads with MiXCR, one entry per CDR3 protein. Found here are 150,000 to 200,000 distinct CDR3 sequences, approximately 11% of them singletons; the top ten hold roughly 12%. Trimming removed 8 bases from V and 9 bases from J, with 16 bases in between. Germline CDR1 reads MNHEY; CDR2 reads SVGEGT. This CDR3 region has 12 residues. This TCR was recovered from a man in his fifties or sixties who received an inactivated influenza vaccine. V is TRBV6-2 or TRBV6-3 and J is TRBJ2-5; a possible D gene is TRBD2 (5 bases). The specimen comprised non-naive T cells sorted from PBMCs, sampled roughly 48 days after vaccination. This CDR3 reads CASGVARVSQYF. The DNA for the CDR3 is TGTGCCAGCGGTGTGGCGAGGGTGTCCCAGTACTTC.